This T cell receptor beta chain was sequenced during a study of tumor-infiltrating lymphocytes in primary liver carcinoma. Notes on the study in general: It was tumor-adjacent and tumor-blood pairs that overlapped less than tumor region pairs did.

About this clonotype: Its antigen is not identified. The junction departs from the called germline gene at one end, perhaps through a read error.

Total RNA and DNA came together from about 21-30 mg of bulk tissue without cell sorting. Surgical resection served as treatment for the primary liver carcinoma of these patients. Every tumor was sampled at five separate regions. The germline gives CDR1 MNHNY, CDR2 SVGAGI (reference sequence). The CDR3 has 16 residues. The investigators made TCR beta cDNA from about 0.45 ug total RNA, using a constant-region primer. Library construction for TCR beta comprised three nested multiplex PCR rounds performed with slightly modified ARM-PCR. Use of TRBV1-TRBV30 forward primers with a C-beta reverse primer characterized the first two PCR rounds, which lasted ten to eleven cycles each. TCRdb reanalysed the multiplex PCR reads using MiXCR and keeps one entry per CDR3 protein. The sample has about 50,000 distinct CDR3 sequences, 70% to 80% seen once.

The source of this sequence is a man aged 35 to 55 with primary liver carcinoma and hepatitis B virus infection. The sample comprised liver tumor tissue from sampling region 5. Specified subset: tumor region T5, tumor centre. The chain uses TRBV6-6 and TRBJ2-7, with a tentative D call TRBD2 (6 bases). In nucleotides, the CDR3 is TGTGCCAGCAATTACTCGGGAGTAAGGGCATCCTACGAGCAGTACTTC. Protein product: CASNYSGVRASYEQYF.